The entry below gives a single T cell receptor beta chain sequence along with its context. The CDR3 runs 15 residues. Germline values: CDR1 GTSNPN, CDR2 SVGIG (reference sequence). With 0 bases clipped from V and 7 bases from J, the junction kept 9 bases outside the gene matches. These data come from a study of blood T cell repertoires in COVID-19. On the study more broadly: Specimens from acute and convalescent COVID-19 originated in the United States, Italy and Spain. The cDNA or gDNA used as material had been derived from T cells, B-cell-depleted T cells, or PBMCs.

In the original workflow: Amplification of reference gene primers was used by the study to estimate nucleated cell counts. Sequencing was performed with immunoSEQ multiplex PCR; in TCRdb, only in-frame clones are kept and a portion is missing. The D gene and trimming were derived from the DNA, and the V and J assignments and clone size from that table. This table has around 13,000 clones, 90% appearing once. Material for sequencing was peripheral blood. This receptor was obtained from a human donor in a cohort sampled during active COVID-19. The chain combines TRBV30 with TRBJ2-3; 8 bases align to TRBD2. The CDR3 loop reads CAWSVKSSGLYTQYF. The CDR3 nucleotides are TGTGCCTGGAGTGTAAAGTCTAGCGGGTTATATACGCAGTATTTT. Variable domain in full (rest from reference TRBV30 and TRBJ2-3): SQTIHQWPATLVQPVGSPLSLECTVEGTSNPNLYWYRQAAGRGLQLLFYSVGIGQISSEVPQNLSASRPQDRQFILSSKKLLLSDSGFYLCAWSVKSSGLYTQYFGPGTRLTVL.